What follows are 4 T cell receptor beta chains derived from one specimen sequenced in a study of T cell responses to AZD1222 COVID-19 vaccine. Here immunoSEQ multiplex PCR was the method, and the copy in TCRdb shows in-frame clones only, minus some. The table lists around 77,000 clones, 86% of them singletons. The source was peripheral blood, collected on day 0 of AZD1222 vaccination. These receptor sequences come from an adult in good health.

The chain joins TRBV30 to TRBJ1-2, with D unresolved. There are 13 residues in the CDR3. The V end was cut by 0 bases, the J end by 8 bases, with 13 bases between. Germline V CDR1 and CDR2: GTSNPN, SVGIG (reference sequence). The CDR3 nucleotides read TGTGCCTGGAGTGTTCCCCCCCACACCGGCTACACCTTC. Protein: CAWSVPPHTGYTF.

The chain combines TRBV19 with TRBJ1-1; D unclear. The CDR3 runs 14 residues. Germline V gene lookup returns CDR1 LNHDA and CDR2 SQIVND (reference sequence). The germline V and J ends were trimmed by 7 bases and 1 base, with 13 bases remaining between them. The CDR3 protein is CASTVGVGNTEAFF. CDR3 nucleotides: TGTGCCAGTACCGTTGGGGTGGGGAACACTGAAGCTTTCTTT.

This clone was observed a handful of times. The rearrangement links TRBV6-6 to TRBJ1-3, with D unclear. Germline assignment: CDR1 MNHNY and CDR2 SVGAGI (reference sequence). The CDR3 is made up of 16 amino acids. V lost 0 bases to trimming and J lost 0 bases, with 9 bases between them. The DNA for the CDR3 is TGTGCCAGCAGTTACTCGGCCGTGAGCTCTGGAAACACCATATATTTT. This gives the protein CASSYSAVSSGNTIYF.

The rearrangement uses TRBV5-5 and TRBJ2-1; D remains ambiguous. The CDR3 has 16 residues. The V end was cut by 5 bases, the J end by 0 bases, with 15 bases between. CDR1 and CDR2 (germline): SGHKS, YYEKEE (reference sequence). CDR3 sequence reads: CASSSLVAGSYNEQFF. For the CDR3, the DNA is TGTGCCAGCAGTTCTCTCGTGGCTGGCTCCTACAATGAGCAGTTCTTC. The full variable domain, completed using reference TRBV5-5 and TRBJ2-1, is DAGVTQSPTHLIKTRGQQVTLRCSPISGHKSVSWYQQVLGQGPQFIFQYYEKEERGRGNFPDRFSARQFPNYSSELNVNALLLGDSALYLCASSSLVAGSYNEQFFGPGTRLTVL.